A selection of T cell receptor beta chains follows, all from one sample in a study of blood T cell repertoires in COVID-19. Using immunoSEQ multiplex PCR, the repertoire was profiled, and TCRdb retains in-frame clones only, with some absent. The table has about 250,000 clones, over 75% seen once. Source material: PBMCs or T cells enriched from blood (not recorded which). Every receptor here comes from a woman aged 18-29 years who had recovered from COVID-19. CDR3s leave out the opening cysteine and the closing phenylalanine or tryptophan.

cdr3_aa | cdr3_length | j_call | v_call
ASSIGGGAYEQY | 12 | TRBJ2-7 | TRBV6-6
ASSQGAHRGDSPLH | 14 | TRBJ1-6 | TRBV14
ASSQDVGATDTQY | 13 | TRBJ2-3 | TRBV3-1/TRBV3-2
ASSVGRGVYGYT | 12 | TRBJ1-2 | TRBV9
ASSLERDRASSYNSPLH | 17 | TRBJ1-6 | TRBV11-2
ASSQAQGAGYGYT | 13 | TRBJ1-2 | TRBV3-1/TRBV3-2
ASPHPDRVETGELF | 14 | TRBJ2-2 | TRBV2
ASSRLRVGETQY | 12 | TRBJ2-5 | TRBV3-1/TRBV3-2
ASSYGLAGSTDTQY | 14 | TRBJ2-3 | TRBV5-1
ASSLGTGAGNTIY | 13 | TRBJ1-3 | TRBV11-2
ASSPRRRDLNYGYT | 14 | TRBJ1-2 | TRBV19
ASSRLRERNTEAF | 13 | TRBJ1-1 | TRBV6-5
ASSRPTRAGANVLT | 14 | TRBJ2-6 | TRBV3-1/TRBV3-2
ASGAGLFFNYNEQF | 14 | TRBJ2-1 | TRBV28
ASRDTDRDEQY | 11 | TRBJ2-7 | TRBV7-9
ASSQEGRDYGYT | 12 | TRBJ1-2 | TRBV4-1
ASSRLWTDSPLH | 12 | TRBJ1-6 | TRBV5-4
ASSLSTGSASEKLF | 14 | TRBJ1-4 | TRBV5-1
ASSDGGATNEKLF | 13 | TRBJ1-4 | TRBV9
ASTDYQNNEQF | 11 | TRBJ2-1 | TRBV27
ASSKTASGTQY | 11 | TRBJ2-3 | TRBV19
ASRGQGRIDGYT | 12 | TRBJ1-2 | TRBV5-1
ASSHRTEVLSTDTQY | 15 | TRBJ2-3 | TRBV4-1
ASSLSGVETQY | 11 | TRBJ2-5 | TRBV7-9
ASTLLSSYNSPLH | 13 | TRBJ1-6 | TRBV6-5
ATSRDLPPESPNYGYT | 16 | TRBJ1-2 | TRBV15
ATGQGNYGYT | 10 | TRBJ1-2 | TRBV6-5
AISEPGGTGELF | 12 | TRBJ2-2 | TRBV10-3
ASSDLGTGGNYGYT | 14 | TRBJ1-2 | TRBV10-2
ATSRPPRLRDRVTYGYT | 17 | TRBJ1-2 | TRBV15
ASRLGGSEQETQY | 13 | TRBJ2-5 | TRBV14
ASSSYRDSLSPLH | 13 | TRBJ1-6 | TRBV5-6
ASSVGHPNTGELF | 13 | TRBJ2-2 | TRBV9
ASSPTGGTAGELF | 13 | TRBJ2-2 | TRBV6-5
ASSPGTGGSGELF | 13 | TRBJ2-2 | TRBV11-3
ASSLDTAGPGDTQY | 14 | TRBJ2-3 | TRBV7-2